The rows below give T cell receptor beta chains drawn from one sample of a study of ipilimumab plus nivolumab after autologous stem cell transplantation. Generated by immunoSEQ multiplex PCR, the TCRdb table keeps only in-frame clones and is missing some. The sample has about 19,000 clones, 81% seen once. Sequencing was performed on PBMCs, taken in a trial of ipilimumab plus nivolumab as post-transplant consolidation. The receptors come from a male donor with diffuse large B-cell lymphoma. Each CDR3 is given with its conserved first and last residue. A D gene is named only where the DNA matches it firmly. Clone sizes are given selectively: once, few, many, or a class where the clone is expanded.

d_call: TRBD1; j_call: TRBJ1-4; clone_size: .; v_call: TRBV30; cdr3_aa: CAWSRDRTFNEKLFF; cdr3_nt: TGTGCCTGGAGTCGGGACAGAACTTTTAATGAAAAACTGTTTTTT
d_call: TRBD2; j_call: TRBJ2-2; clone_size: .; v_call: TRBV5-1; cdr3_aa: CASSLSGLAGELFF; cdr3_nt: TGCGCCAGCAGCCTAAGTGGACTAGCCGGGGAGCTGTTTTTT
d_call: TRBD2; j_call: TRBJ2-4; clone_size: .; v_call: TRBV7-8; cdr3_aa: CASSTQRGSLNIQYF; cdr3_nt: TGTGCCAGCAGCACTCAGCGGGGGTCACTAAACATTCAGTACTTC
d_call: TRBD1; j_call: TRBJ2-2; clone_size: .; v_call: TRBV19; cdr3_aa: CASRGDRGLLAGELFF; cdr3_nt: TGTGCCAGTAGAGGGGACAGGGGCTTGTTAGCCGGGGAGCTGTTTTTT
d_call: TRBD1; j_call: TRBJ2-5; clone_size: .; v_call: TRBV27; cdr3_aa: CASSSGGSFGTQYF; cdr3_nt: TGTGCCAGCAGTTCAGGGGGCAGTTTCGGGACCCAGTACTTC
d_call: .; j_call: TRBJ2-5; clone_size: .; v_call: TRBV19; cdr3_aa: CASSTALTGIRFQETQYF; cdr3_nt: TGTGCCAGTAGTACCGCCCTTACAGGGATCCGATTCCAAGAGACCCAGTACTTC
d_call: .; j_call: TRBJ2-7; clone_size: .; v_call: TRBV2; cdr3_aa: CASSEARLGADEQYF; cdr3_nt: TGTGCCAGCAGTGAAGCGCGCCTGGGGGCGGACGAGCAGTACTTC
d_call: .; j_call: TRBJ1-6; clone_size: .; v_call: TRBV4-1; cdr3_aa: CASSQDDWSSYNSPLHF; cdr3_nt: TGCGCCAGCAGCCAAGATGACTGGAGCTCCTATAATTCACCCCTCCACTTT
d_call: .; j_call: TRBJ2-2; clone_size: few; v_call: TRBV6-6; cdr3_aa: CASRGAPNTGELFF; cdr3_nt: TGTGCCAGCAGGGGGGCACCGAACACCGGGGAGCTGTTTTTT
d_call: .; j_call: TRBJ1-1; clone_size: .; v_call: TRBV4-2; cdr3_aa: CASSQVGATTEAFF; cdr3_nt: TGTGCCAGCAGCCAAGTGGGGGCCACCACTGAAGCTTTCTTT
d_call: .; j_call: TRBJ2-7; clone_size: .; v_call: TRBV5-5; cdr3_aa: CASGEGITYEQYF; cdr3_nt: TGTGCCAGCGGCGAGGGGATTACCTACGAGCAGTACTTC
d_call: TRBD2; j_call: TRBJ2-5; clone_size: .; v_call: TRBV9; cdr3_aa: CASSAGGSGTSRQETQYF; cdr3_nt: TGTGCCAGCAGCGCCGGAGGGAGCGGGACTAGCAGACAAGAGACCCAGTACTTC
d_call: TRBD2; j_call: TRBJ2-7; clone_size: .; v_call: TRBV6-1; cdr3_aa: CASSAGLAGYNEQYF; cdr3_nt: TGTGCCAGCAGTGCGGGACTAGCGGGGTACAACGAGCAGTACTTC
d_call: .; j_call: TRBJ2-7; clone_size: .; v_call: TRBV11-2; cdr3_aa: CASSPGGRTHEQYF; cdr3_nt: TGTGCCAGCAGCCCAGGCGGGCGTACCCACGAGCAGTACTTC
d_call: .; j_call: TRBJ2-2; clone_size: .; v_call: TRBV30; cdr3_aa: CAWSMRVGELFF; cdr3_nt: TGTGCCTGGAGCATGAGGGTCGGGGAGCTGTTTTTT
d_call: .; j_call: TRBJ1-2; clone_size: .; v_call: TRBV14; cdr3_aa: CASSLSRSSGYTF; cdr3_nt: TGTGCCAGCAGCCTGTCCCGGAGTTCGGGCTACACCTTC
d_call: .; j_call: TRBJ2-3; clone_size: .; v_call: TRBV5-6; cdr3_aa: CASSIKDTQYF; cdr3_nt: TGTGCCAGCAGCATCAAAGATACGCAGTATTTT
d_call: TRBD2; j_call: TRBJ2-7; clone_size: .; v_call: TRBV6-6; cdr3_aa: CASSLAGGMGPYF; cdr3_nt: TGTGCCAGCAGTTTAGCGGGGGGCATGGGGCCGTACTTC
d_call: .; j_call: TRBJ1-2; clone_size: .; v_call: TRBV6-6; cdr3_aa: CASTPAGNYGYTF; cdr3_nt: TGTGCCAGCACCCCCGCCGGTAACTATGGCTACACCTTC
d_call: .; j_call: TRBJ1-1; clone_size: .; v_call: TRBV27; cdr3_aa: CASSLQQENTEAFF; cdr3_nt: TGTGCCAGCAGTTTACAACAAGAGAACACTGAAGCTTTCTTT
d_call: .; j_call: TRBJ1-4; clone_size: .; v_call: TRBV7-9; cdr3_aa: CASSPTVQGEKLFF; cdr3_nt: TGTGCCAGCAGCCCGACTGTACAGGGTGAAAAACTGTTTTTT
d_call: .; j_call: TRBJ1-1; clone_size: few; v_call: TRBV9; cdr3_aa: CASSVGREAEAFF; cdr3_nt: TGTGCCAGCAGCGTAGGGCGGGAGGCTGAAGCTTTCTTT
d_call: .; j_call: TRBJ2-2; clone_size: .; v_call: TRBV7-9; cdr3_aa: CASSPSSPVGELFF; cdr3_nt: TGTGCCAGCAGCCCCTCGAGTCCCGTCGGGGAGCTGTTTTTT
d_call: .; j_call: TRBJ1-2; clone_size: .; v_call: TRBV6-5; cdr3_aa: CASRESSGTPYGYTF; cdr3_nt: TGTGCCAGCAGAGAGAGCTCCGGGACACCCTATGGCTACACCTTC
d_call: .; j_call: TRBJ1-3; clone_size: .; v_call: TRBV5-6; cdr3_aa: CASSFSGAYGNTIYF; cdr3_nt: TGTGCCAGCAGCTTCTCGGGGGCTTATGGAAACACCATATATTTT
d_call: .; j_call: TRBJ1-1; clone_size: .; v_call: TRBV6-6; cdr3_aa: CASRDEGTEAFF; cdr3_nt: TGTGCCAGCAGGGATGAGGGCACTGAAGCTTTCTTT
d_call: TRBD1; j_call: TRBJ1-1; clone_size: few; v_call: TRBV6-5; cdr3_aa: CASSGQGAPEAFF; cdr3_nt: TGTGCCAGCAGTGGGCAGGGGGCCCCTGAAGCTTTCTTT
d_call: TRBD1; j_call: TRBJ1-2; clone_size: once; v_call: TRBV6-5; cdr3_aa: CASSSGTGDFYGYTF; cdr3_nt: TGTGCCAGCAGTTCCGGGACAGGGGATTTCTATGGCTACACCTTC
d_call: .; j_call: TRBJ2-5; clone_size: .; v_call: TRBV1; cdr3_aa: CTSSLPRWWETQYF; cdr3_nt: TGCACCAGCAGCCTTCCCCGTTGGTGGGAGACCCAGTACTTC
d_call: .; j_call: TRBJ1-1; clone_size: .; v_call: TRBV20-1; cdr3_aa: CSAVRVTEAFF; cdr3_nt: TGCAGTGCGGTCAGGGTGACTGAAGCTTTCTTT
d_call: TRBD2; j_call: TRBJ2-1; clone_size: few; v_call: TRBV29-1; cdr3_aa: CSVPPGLAGNNEQFF; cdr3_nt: TGCAGCGTTCCCCCGGGACTAGCAGGAAACAATGAGCAGTTCTTC
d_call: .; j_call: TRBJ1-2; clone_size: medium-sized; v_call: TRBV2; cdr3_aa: CASSESDWTEDYGYTF; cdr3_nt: TGTGCCAGCAGTGAATCCGATTGGACAGAAGACTATGGCTACACCTTC
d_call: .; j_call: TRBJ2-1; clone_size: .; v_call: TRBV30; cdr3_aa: CAWSERLGGSNEQFF; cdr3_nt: TGTGCCTGGAGTGAAAGGCTAGGGGGGTCCAATGAGCAGTTCTTC
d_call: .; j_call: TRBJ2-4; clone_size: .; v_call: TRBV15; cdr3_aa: CATSRDPGAKNIQYF; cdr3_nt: TGTGCCACCAGCAGAGATCCCGGGGCCAAAAACATTCAGTACTTC